This T cell receptor (beta chain) was captured in a study of CD8 T cells in ankylosing spondylitis. Notes on this clonotype: Its antigen remains unknown.

Study observations and caveats: Certain motif variants had earlier been reported in reactive arthritis synovial fluid and blood. Eight highly homologous variants made up a TCR beta motif, and this motif appeared characteristic of ankylosing spondylitis blood.

Quantitative molecular-barcoded 5'-RACE generated the TCR beta libraries. TCRdb reprocessed the 5' RACE reads via MiXCR and lists one record per CDR3 protein. The sample has 200,000 to 250,000 distinct CDR3 sequences, around 20% seen once. Germline CDR1 reads MNHNS; CDR2 reads SASEGT. Trimming took 4 bases from V and 11 from J, leaving 21 bases between them. The CDR3 covers 15 residues. This TCR derives from a male donor with ankylosing spondylitis. V is TRBV6-1 and J is TRBJ1-5, with D tentatively TRBD1 (6 bases). Sequencing was performed on blood, either unsorted or a sorted T cell fraction (not recorded which). This CDR3 reads CASSGFGGAYGSQHF. The CDR3 DNA reads TGTGCCAGCAGTGGCTTCGGGGGGGCATATGGTTCCCAGCATTTT.